This T cell receptor (beta chain) was captured by sequencing in a study of PD-L1 blockade in urothelial cancer. Study overall: Timepoints chosen for blood analysis were 3 weeks (second dose) and 6 weeks after treatment start.

Described time point: pretreatment peripheral blood. Locally advanced or metastatic urothelial carcinoma affected all patients. Each individual provided 1 to 8 samples (taken pretreatment and on-treatment). This table comes from immunoSEQ multiplex PCR, and its TCRdb copy is limited to in-frame clones, with some not included. The table records over 100,000 clones, about 88% of them present only once. Trimming stripped 3 bases from V and 0 bases from J, with 8 bases between. Germline values: CDR1 SGHTA, CDR2 FQGNSA. This CDR3 is 15 amino acids long. The sequence was obtained from a man aged 45-65 years with urothelial cancer. The chain couples TRBV7-2 to TRBJ1-4; possible D gene TRBD1, 6 bases. Source: PBMCs, taken around atezolizumab (anti-PD-L1) treatment. CDR3 residues: CASSLDSSTNEKLFF. Here the CDR3 DNA reads TGTGCCAGCAGCTTGGACAGCTCAACTAATGAAAAACTGTTTTTT.